This T cell receptor (beta chain) was sequenced in a study of cytomegalovirus exposure and HLA in healthy donors. Study results and limitations: For most subjects, TCR beta sequences were reported to predict HLA-A and HLA-B alleles with accuracy.

This clone was observed a handful of times. As yet, its antigen is unknown. CDR3 length equals 15 residues. The V segment lost 4 bases and the J segment 4 bases; nucleotides outside the gene matches: 8. Germline values: CDR1 GTSNPN, CDR2 SVGIG (reference sequence). Use of 60 Vbeta and 13 Jbeta primers characterized the PCR. TCRdb's table, derived via immunoSEQ multiplex PCR, lists solely in-frame clones and lacks some. Altogether about 150,000 clones are present, 65% to 80% being singletons, with the ten largest covering about 13%. What was sequenced was PBMCs. This chain joins TRBV30 and TRBJ1-3; 9 bases align to TRBD1. The clonotype comes from a man aged 40-49 years in good health and CMV-seropositive. The CDR3 DNA reads TGTGCCTGGAAGGAACAGGGGGCAGGAGGAAACACCATATATTTT. It specifies CAWKEQGAGGNTIYF.